Listed below are T cell receptor beta chains from one sample, sequenced in a study of blood T cells in healthy people across ages. TCRdb re-called the 5' RACE reads through MiXCR, storing one row per CDR3 protein. Here the sample spans hundreds of thousands of distinct CDR3 sequences, roughly 53% being singletons. Sequenced input: blood. All receptors derive from a man aged 60-69 years in good health. Both conserved end residues are part of each CDR3. D genes are given only for firm matches. Size tells how often a clone was seen (once, few, many) or the class of an expanded clone, and some rows leave it out.

j_call v_call clone_size d_call cdr3_aa cdr3_nt
TRBJ2-5 TRBV5-1 NA TRBD1 CASSTTGFGETQYF TGCGCCAGCAGCACGACAGGGTTTGGAGAGACCCAGTACTTC
TRBJ2-5 TRBV6-5 NA NA CASSYSGGHPLGETQYF TGTGCCAGCAGTTACTCGGGGGGACACCCCTTAGGAGAGACCCAGTACTTC
TRBJ1-4 TRBV20-1 NA TRBD1 CSARDAGQGNEKLFF TGCAGTGCTAGAGATGCCGGACAGGGCAATGAAAAACTGTTTTTT
TRBJ2-1 TRBV20-1 NA TRBD1 CSARTGMGIEKFF TGCAGTGCTCGGACAGGGATGGGGATAGAGAAGTTCTTC
TRBJ1-1 TRBV5-1 NA NA CASSPQEGGDTEAFF TGCGCCAGCAGCCCCCAGGAAGGGGGAGACACTGAAGCTTTCTTT
TRBJ2-5 TRBV7-9 few NA CASSLDPLGETQYF TGTGCCAGCAGCTTAGATCCATTGGGAGAGACCCAGTACTTC
TRBJ2-5 TRBV5-5 NA TRBD2 CASNPGGLAGSGTQYF TGTGCCAGCAACCCGGGGGGACTAGCGGGTTCCGGGACCCAGTACTTC
TRBJ2-5 TRBV4-1 NA NA CASSHEGDSAETQYF TGCGCCAGCAGCCATGAGGGGGACTCAGCAGAGACCCAGTACTTC
TRBJ1-2 TRBV28 NA NA CASSPGRGFNYGYTF TGTGCCAGCAGTCCCGGACGGGGGTTTAACTATGGCTACACCTTC
TRBJ2-5 TRBV20-1 NA NA CSARDGRSEETQYF TGCAGTGCTAGAGATGGGCGTAGCGAAGAGACCCAGTACTTC
TRBJ2-5 TRBV29-1 once NA CSVGSVATQYF TGCAGCGTTGGTAGCGTCGCGACCCAGTACTTC
TRBJ2-2 TRBV29-1 NA NA CSVVGPNTGELFF TGCAGCGTTGTGGGGCCGAACACCGGGGAGCTGTTTTTT
TRBJ2-7 TRBV27 NA NA CASSLFPATYERYF TGTGCCAGCAGTTTATTTCCGGCAACCTACGAGCGGTACTTC
TRBJ2-7 TRBV29-1 NA TRBD2 CSAVTSGGTGTCEQYF TGCAGCGCCGTGACTAGCGGGGGGACCGGCACCTGCGAGCAGTACTTC
TRBJ1-4 TRBV20-1 NA TRBD1 CSASPIQGEKLFF TGCAGTGCAAGCCCGATACAGGGGGAAAAACTGTTTTTT
TRBJ2-3 TRBV10-3 few NA CAISEPANPTDTQYF TGTGCCATCAGTGAACCCGCAAACCCCACAGATACGCAGTATTTT
TRBJ1-2 TRBV6-5 few TRBD1 CASSKQGVEGYTF TGTGCCAGCAGTAAACAGGGGGTCGAAGGCTACACCTTC
TRBJ1-2 TRBV7-9 few TRBD1 CASSRQGANRGYTF TGTGCCAGCAGCCGACAGGGGGCGAATCGTGGCTACACCTTC
TRBJ2-5 TRBV5-1 few NA CASSLDPQETQYF TGCGCCAGCAGCTTGGACCCTCAAGAGACCCAGTACTTC
TRBJ1-5 TRBV19 NA NA CASSGTGARQPQHF TGTGCCAGTAGCGGGACGGGGGCGCGTCAGCCCCAGCATTTT
TRBJ2-6 TRBV5-1 NA NA CASSFRLAGANVLTF TGCGCCAGCAGCTTCCGGCTAGCTGGGGCCAACGTCCTGACTTTC
TRBJ1-2 TRBV10-3 NA NA CAISESTSPGGAGYTF TGTGCCATCAGTGAGTCAACCAGCCCAGGAGGAGCGGGCTACACCTTC
TRBJ1-6 TRBV20-1 NA TRBD1 CSAKIQGANSPLHF TGCAGTGCCAAGATACAGGGGGCGAATTCACCCCTCCACTTT
TRBJ2-5 TRBV12-3/TRBV12-4 NA NA CASSRSGIDKETQYF TGTGCCAGCAGTCGTAGCGGTATTGACAAAGAGACCCAGTACTTC
TRBJ2-5 TRBV20-1 many TRBD1 CSAVRDRGFTAQYF TGCAGTGCCGTGAGGGACAGGGGGTTTACGGCCCAGTACTTC
TRBJ2-1 TRBV12-3/TRBV12-4 NA TRBD1 CASSWDSQNEQFF TGTGCCAGCAGCTGGGACAGCCAAAATGAGCAGTTCTTC
TRBJ2-5 TRBV19 few NA CASSDSFQETQYF TGTGCCAGTAGTGACAGTTTCCAAGAGACCCAGTACTTC
TRBJ2-1 TRBV3-1 NA NA CASSQDPGVDRGEQFF TGTGCCAGCAGCCAAGATCCGGGCGTGGATAGGGGGGAGCAGTTCTTC
TRBJ1-5 TRBV12-3/TRBV12-4 NA NA CASSSGSIWQPQHF TGTGCCAGCAGTTCAGGCTCCATCTGGCAGCCCCAGCATTTT
TRBJ2-1 TRBV7-2 NA TRBD2 CASSWPGLAAYNEQFF TGTGCCAGCAGCTGGCCCGGACTAGCGGCGTACAATGAGCAGTTCTTC
TRBJ1-1 TRBV5-1 NA NA CASSIGVEVTEAFF TGCGCCAGCAGCATAGGGGTGGAAGTCACTGAAGCTTTCTTT
TRBJ1-1 TRBV4-2 once TRBD1 CASSQGQSTEAFF TGTGCCAGCAGCCAGGGACAGAGCACTGAAGCTTTCTTT
TRBJ2-3 TRBV13 NA NA CASSTGGLTDTQYF TGTGCCAGCAGCACCGGGGGGCTCACAGATACGCAGTATTTT
TRBJ1-4 TRBV6-5 NA NA CASGGVGEKLFF TGTGCCAGCGGGGGAGTCGGTGAAAAACTGTTTTTT
TRBJ2-3 TRBV5-1 NA NA CASSPGSGTDTQYF TGCGCCAGCAGCCCGGGGTCGGGCACAGATACGCAGTATTTT
TRBJ2-7 TRBV4-3 NA NA CASSRDSGSPYEQYF TGCGCCAGCAGCCGTGACAGTGGGAGCCCCTACGAGCAGTACTTC